This entry is about one T cell receptor beta chain. Antigen specificity is unknown. This sample is drawn from a study of monozygotic twins with inflammatory bowel disease. Study observations and caveats: Twin pairs that were concordant did not differ from discordant pairs in repertoire similarity, possibly from limited power. The inverse Simpson measure of TCRbeta diversity was lower in IBD patients than in healthy co-twins.

Germline assignment: CDR1 SGHRS and CDR2 YFSETQ. This CDR3 has 15 residues. TCR libraries were prepared from roughly 3,300 ng total RNA each. Each UMI harboured a 6-nucleotide sample barcode and was appended via template switching. TCRdb re-called the 5' RACE reads; one entry per CDR3 protein, DNA not given. The table for this sample gives 330,000 or so distinct CDR3 sequences. The chain has TRBV5-1 and TRBJ1-3. Specimen: blood. The TCR was taken from a human donor with ulcerative colitis or Crohn's disease, or a healthy co-twin of an affected twin (not recorded which). CDR3 in amino acids: CASSLDVGTGNTIYF.